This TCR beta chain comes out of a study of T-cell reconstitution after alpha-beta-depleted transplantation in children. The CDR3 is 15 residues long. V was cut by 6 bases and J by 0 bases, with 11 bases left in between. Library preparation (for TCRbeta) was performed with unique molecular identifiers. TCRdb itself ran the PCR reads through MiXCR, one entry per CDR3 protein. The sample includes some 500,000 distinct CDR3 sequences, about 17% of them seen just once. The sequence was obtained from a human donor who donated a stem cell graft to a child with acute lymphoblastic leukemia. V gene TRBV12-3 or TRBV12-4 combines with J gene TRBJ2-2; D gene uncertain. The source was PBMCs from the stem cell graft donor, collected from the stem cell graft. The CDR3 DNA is TGTGCCAGCAGCCTGGCTCATCCGAACACCGGGGAGCTGTTTTTT. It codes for CASSLAHPNTGELFF.